The clone carrying this TCR beta chain turned up a few times. These data are taken from a study of metastatic and nonmetastatic thyroid tumors. CDR3 length equals 15 residues. After removal of 2 bases from V and 5 bases from J, the junction contained 3 bases not matched to a gene. Looked up from germline, CDR1 is LNHDA and CDR2 is SQIVND (reference sequence). In the authors' methods: The study took CDR3 differences across clinicopathological groups and made a distant-metastasis classifier for papillary thyroid cancer from them. TCRdb re-analyzed the PCR reads through MiXCR. TCRdb's processing, not the authors', yielded these V and J calls. The sample has about 56,000 clones; 25% to 30% are singletons. Thyroid surgery had not been preceded by any treatment in any patient.

The chain joins TRBV19 to TRBJ1-5, with 10 bases lining up with TRBD1. This TCR derives from a female donor with papillary thyroid cancer or a benign thyroid nodule (not recorded which). Some clones in this sample may be carry-over from other donors' samples. Sequencing input: blood. The CDR3 DNA sequence: TGTGCCAGTAGTATATTGACAGGGGGCGATCAGCCCCAGCATTTT. Protein: CASSILTGGDQPQHF. The whole variable domain, remainder taken from reference TRBV19 and TRBJ1-5, is DGGITQSPKYLFRKEGQNVTLSCEQNLNHDAMYWYRQDPGQGLRLIYYSQIVNDFQKGDIAEGYSVSREKKESFPLTVTSAQKNPTAFYLCASSILTGGDQPQHFGDGTRLSIL.